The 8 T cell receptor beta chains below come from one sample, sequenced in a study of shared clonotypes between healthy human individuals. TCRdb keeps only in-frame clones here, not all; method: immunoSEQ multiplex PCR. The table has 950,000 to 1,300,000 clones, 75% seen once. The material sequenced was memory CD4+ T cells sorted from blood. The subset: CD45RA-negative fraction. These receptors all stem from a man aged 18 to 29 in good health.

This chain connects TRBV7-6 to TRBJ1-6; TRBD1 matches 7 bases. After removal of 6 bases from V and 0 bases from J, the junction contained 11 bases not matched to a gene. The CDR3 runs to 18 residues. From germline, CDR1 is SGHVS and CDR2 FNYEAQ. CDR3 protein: CASSPITGENSYNSPLHF. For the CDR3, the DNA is TGTGCCAGCAGTCCAATTACAGGGGAGAACTCCTATAATTCACCCCTCCACTTT.

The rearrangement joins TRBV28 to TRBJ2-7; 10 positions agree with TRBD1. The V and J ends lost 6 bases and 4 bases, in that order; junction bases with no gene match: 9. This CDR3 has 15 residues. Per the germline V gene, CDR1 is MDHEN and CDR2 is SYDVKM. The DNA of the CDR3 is TGTGCCAGCAGCCCCGGGACAGGGGTAATGTACGAGCAGTACTTC. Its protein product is CASSPGTGVMYEQYF.

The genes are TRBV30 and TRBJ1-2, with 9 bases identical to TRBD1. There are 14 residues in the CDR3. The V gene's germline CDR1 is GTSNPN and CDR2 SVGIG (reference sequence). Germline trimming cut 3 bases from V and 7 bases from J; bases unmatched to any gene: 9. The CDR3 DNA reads TGTGCCTGGAGCGTACAGGGGGCTAGAGGTGGCTACACCTTC. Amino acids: CAWSVQGARGGYTF. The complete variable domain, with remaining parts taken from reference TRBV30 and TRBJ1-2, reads SQTIHQWPATLVQPVGSPLSLECTVEGTSNPNLYWYRQAAGRGLQLLFYSVGIGQISSEVPQNLSASRPQDRQFILSSKKLLLSDSGFYLCAWSVQGARGGYTFGSGTRLTVV.

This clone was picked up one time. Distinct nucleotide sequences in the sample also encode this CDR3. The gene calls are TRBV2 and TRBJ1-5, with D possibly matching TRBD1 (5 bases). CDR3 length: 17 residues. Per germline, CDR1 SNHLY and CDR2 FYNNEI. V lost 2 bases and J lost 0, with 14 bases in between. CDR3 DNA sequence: TGTGCCAGCAGTGAATTGGGGCCCGGGAATAGCAATCAGCCCCAGCATTTT. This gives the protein CASSELGPGNSNQPQHF.

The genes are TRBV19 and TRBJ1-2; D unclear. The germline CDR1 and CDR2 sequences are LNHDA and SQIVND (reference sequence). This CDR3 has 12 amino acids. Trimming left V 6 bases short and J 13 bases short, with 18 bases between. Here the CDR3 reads CASSRPEGSSTF. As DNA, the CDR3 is TGTGCCAGTAGCCGCCCCGAGGGTAGTAGCACCTTC.

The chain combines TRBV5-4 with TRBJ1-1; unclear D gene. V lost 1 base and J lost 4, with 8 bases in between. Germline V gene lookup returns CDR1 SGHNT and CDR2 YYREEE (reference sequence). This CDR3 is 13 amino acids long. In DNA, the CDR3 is TGTGCCAGCAGCTTGCCGTTGATCACTGAAGCTTTCTTT. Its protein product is CASSLPLITEAFF.

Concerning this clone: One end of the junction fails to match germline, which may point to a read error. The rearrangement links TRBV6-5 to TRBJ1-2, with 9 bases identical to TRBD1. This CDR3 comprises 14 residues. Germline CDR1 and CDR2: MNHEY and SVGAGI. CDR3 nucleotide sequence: TGTGCCATCAGTGAGTCGGACAGGGGCTTTGGCTACACCTTC. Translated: CAISESDRGFGYTF.

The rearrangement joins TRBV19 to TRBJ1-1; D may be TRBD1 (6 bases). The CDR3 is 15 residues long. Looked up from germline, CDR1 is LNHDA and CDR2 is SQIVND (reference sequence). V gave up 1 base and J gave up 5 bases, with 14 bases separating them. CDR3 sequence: CASSIGPFTGTEAFF. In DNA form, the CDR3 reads TGTGCCAGTAGTATAGGCCCTTTTACAGGGACTGAAGCTTTCTTT.